This is a list of T cell receptor beta chains from one sample in a study of T-cell reconstitution after alpha-beta-depleted transplantation in children. TCRdb redid the calling of the PCR reads with MiXCR, one entry per CDR3 protein. The sample contains 200,000 to 250,000 distinct CDR3 sequences, more than 10% of which appear only once. The sequenced sample was PBMCs from the stem cell graft donor, obtained from the stem cell graft. The receptors were gathered from a human donor who donated a stem cell graft to a child with acute lymphoblastic leukemia. The CDR3 runs from the conserved cysteine through the conserved F or W. A D gene is named only where the DNA matches it firmly. Size is omitted from some rows. Given values are once, few, many or a class for expanded clones.

cdr3_aa cdr3_nt d_call j_call v_call clone_size
CASSQGVTGYEQYF TGCGCCAGCAGCCAGGGGGTTACGGGCTACGAGCAGTACTTC . TRBJ2-7 TRBV4-3 many
CSARNPTSRPNEQFF TGCAGTGCTAGGAACCCGACTAGCAGGCCCAATGAGCAGTTCTTC TRBD2 TRBJ2-1 TRBV20-1 many
CASSHRTGGPNSNQPQHF TGTGCCAGCAGCCACCGGACAGGGGGCCCCAATAGCAATCAGCCCCAGCATTTT TRBD1 TRBJ1-5 TRBV7-3 many
CASSQSGLAGTDTQYF TGTGCCAGCAGCCAGTCGGGACTAGCGGGAACAGATACGCAGTATTTT TRBD2 TRBJ2-3 TRBV4-2 once
CSARESGDDVWGNTIYF TGCAGTGCTAGAGAAAGCGGCGACGACGTGTGGGGAAACACCATATATTTT . TRBJ1-3 TRBV20-1 .
CATTGGIPDTQYF TGTGCCACCACAGGGGGGATCCCAGATACGCAGTATTTT . TRBJ2-3 TRBV24-1 many
CASSEVGTHYEQYF TGTGCCAGCAGTGAAGTTGGGACGCACTACGAGCAGTACTTC . TRBJ2-7 TRBV6-1 many
CASSSRAGGTDTQYF TGTGCCAGCAGCTCCCGAGCGGGAGGAACAGATACGCAGTATTTT TRBD2 TRBJ2-3 TRBV7-9 many
CASSPEPSAQHF TGTGCCAGCAGTCCGGAGCCGTCGGCCCAGCATTTT . TRBJ1-5 TRBV6-2/TRBV6-3 many
CASSLEALGKAFF TGCGCCAGCAGCTTGGAAGCACTGGGTAAAGCTTTCTTT . TRBJ1-1 TRBV5-1 many
CASSLARSGGTRGYTF TGTGCCAGCAGTTTAGCTCGATCAGGGGGGACTAGAGGCTACACCTTC TRBD1 TRBJ1-2 TRBV12-3/TRBV12-4 many
CASILPGGYNEQFF TGTGCCAGCATCTTGCCCGGGGGATACAATGAGCAGTTCTTC . TRBJ2-1 TRBV2 many
CARSGVQGAVYGKAFF TGTGCCAGAAGCGGGGTACAGGGGGCTGTGTATGGTAAAGCTTTCTTT TRBD1 TRBJ1-1 TRBV5-3 .
CSARNPRQATDEQFF TGCAGTGCTAGAAATCCTCGGCAGGCTACCGATGAGCAGTTCTTC . TRBJ2-1 TRBV20-1 many
CASSPRGSGGGADEAFF TGTGCCAGCAGCCCCAGGGGGAGTGGGGGGGGCGCCGATGAAGCTTTCTTT TRBD1 TRBJ1-1 TRBV7-9 many
CASSPRDNWSRFF TGTGCCAGCAGCCCCCGGGACAACTGGTCGCGGTTCTTC . TRBJ2-1 TRBV5-5 few
CSVEEGTGGYEQYF TGCAGCGTTGAAGAAGGGACAGGGGGCTACGAGCAGTACTTC TRBD1 TRBJ2-7 TRBV29-1 .
CASSRSRGTKTQYF TGTGCCAGCAGCCGTTCCCGGGGGACGAAGACCCAGTACTTC . TRBJ2-5 TRBV7-2 many
CASRPGLTRSGANVLTF TGTGCCAGCAGGCCGGGACTGACTAGGTCTGGGGCCAACGTCCTGACTTTC . TRBJ2-6 TRBV28 few
CASVQGFIKPQHF TGTGCCAGCGTACAGGGATTCATTAAGCCCCAGCATTTT . TRBJ1-5 TRBV6-6 many
CASSYSYRDPQETQYF TGTGCCAGCAGTTATTCCTACCGGGACCCCCAAGAGACCCAGTACTTC . TRBJ2-5 TRBV6-2/TRBV6-3 many
CASSLAQGPRETQYF TGTGCCAGCAGCTTAGCTCAAGGACCCAGGGAGACCCAGTACTTC . TRBJ2-5 TRBV7-6 .
CSVDRLTGTGNGGYTF TGCAGCGTTGACCGTTTGACCGGGACAGGGAACGGAGGCTACACCTTC TRBD1 TRBJ1-2 TRBV29-1 many
CASSGGFGNEQFF TGTGCCAGCAGTGGAGGATTTGGGAATGAGCAGTTCTTC . TRBJ2-1 TRBV27 many
CAIGPDNSYEQYF TGTGCCATCGGCCCGGACAACTCCTACGAGCAGTACTTC . TRBJ2-7 TRBV10-3 many
CATSRGDEVGYEQYF TGTGCCACCAGCAGAGGGGACGAGGTAGGGTACGAGCAGTACTTC . TRBJ2-7 TRBV15 few
CASSLDPGTGEQYF TGTGCCAGCAGTTTGGACCCGGGGACGGGCGAGCAGTACTTC . TRBJ2-7 TRBV28 many
CASSRGAVGHQPQHF TGTGCCAGCAGCCGGGGGGCAGTAGGGCATCAGCCCCAGCATTTT . TRBJ1-5 TRBV27 .
CASNRQMKETQYF TGTGCCAGCAATCGACAGATGAAAGAGACCCAGTACTTC . TRBJ2-5 TRBV25-1 many
CASSQGFGQPQHF TGTGCCAGCAGCCAGGGTTTCGGTCAGCCCCAGCATTTT . TRBJ1-5 TRBV6-4 .
CATSLRGGELFF TGTGCCACCTCACTGAGGGGCGGGGAGCTGTTTTTT . TRBJ2-2 TRBV6-5 many
CASSERPSGMYEQYF TGTGCCAGCAGTGAACGGCCTAGCGGGATGTACGAGCAGTACTTC TRBD2 TRBJ2-7 TRBV2 .
CASSQTATNEKLFF TGCGCCAGCAGTCAGACGGCAACTAATGAAAAACTGTTTTTT . TRBJ1-4 TRBV5-1 many
CACSQESVSEPDAYEQYF TGTGCCTGCAGCCAAGAAAGTGTGAGCGAGCCGGACGCCTACGAGCAGTACTTC . TRBJ2-7 TRBV3-1 .
CSVASGEYNEQFF TGCAGCGTTGCCAGCGGGGAATACAATGAGCAGTTCTTC TRBD2 TRBJ2-1 TRBV29-1 many
CASSPLLIYNEQFF TGTGCCAGCAGCCCCCTTCTTATCTACAATGAGCAGTTCTTC . TRBJ2-1 TRBV7-2 many
CASSLGQGPYEQYF TGTGCCAGCAGCTTGGGACAGGGGCCCTACGAGCAGTACTTC TRBD1 TRBJ2-7 TRBV5-6 many
CASSQDGGDSSSWGNPGELFF TGTGCCAGCAGCCAAGATGGGGGGGACAGCTCATCCTGGGGCAACCCCGGGGAGCTGTTTTTT . TRBJ2-2 TRBV4-2 few
CASSLGQGTYGYTF TGCGCCAGCAGCTTGGGTCAGGGTACCTATGGCTACACCTTC . TRBJ1-2 TRBV5-1 many
CASDRGLNSPLHF TGTGCCAGCGACAGGGGTTTAAATTCACCCCTCCACTTT TRBD1 TRBJ1-6 TRBV6-2/TRBV6-3 many
CASSSAAGSGNTIYF TGCGCCAGCAGCTCCGCGGCGGGCTCTGGAAACACCATATATTTT . TRBJ1-3 TRBV4-3 .
CASSLGFGADTQYF TGCGCCAGCAGCTTGGGCTTCGGCGCAGATACGCAGTATTTT . TRBJ2-3 TRBV5-1 .
CSALTGALITEAFF TGCAGCGCTTTGACAGGGGCGTTGATCACTGAAGCTTTCTTT TRBD1 TRBJ1-1 TRBV29-1 many
CASSPSGGAIKRDSYNEQFF TGTGCCAGCAGCCCTAGTGGGGGGGCAATAAAGCGGGACTCCTACAATGAGCAGTTCTTC . TRBJ2-1 TRBV11-1 many
CASTEVIGSSYNEQFF TGTGCCAGCACTGAAGTTATCGGGAGCTCCTACAATGAGCAGTTCTTC . TRBJ2-1 TRBV6-1 many
CASSRTRGRTEAFF TGTGCCAGCAGCCGAACCAGGGGAAGGACTGAAGCTTTCTTT . TRBJ1-1 TRBV3-1 many
CASSPPKSRNREQFF TGTGCCAGCAGTCCCCCAAAATCAAGGAACCGCGAGCAGTTCTTC . TRBJ2-1 TRBV27 many
CASSSTGPYNSPLHF TGTGCCAGCAGCTCTACAGGGCCCTATAATTCACCCCTCCACTTT . TRBJ1-6 TRBV7-9 many
CASSLTDGQYEQYF TGTGCCAGCAGCCTTACGGACGGCCAGTACGAGCAGTACTTC . TRBJ2-7 TRBV3-1 many
CASSQGAGGIQETQYF TGCGCCAGCAGCCAAGGGGCAGGGGGGATCCAAGAGACCCAGTACTTC . TRBJ2-5 TRBV4-1 many
CASSLGGLATPEQYF TGCGCCAGCAGCTTAGGGGGACTAGCAACGCCCGAGCAGTACTTC TRBD2 TRBJ2-7 TRBV5-1 .
CASSGTGSTGELFF TGTGCCAGCAGCGGAACAGGGTCCACCGGGGAGCTGTTTTTT . TRBJ2-2 TRBV7-9 many
CAISPHAGTDNQPQHF TGTGCCATCAGTCCCCACGCCGGGACAGATAATCAGCCCCAGCATTTT TRBD1 TRBJ1-5 TRBV10-3 many
CASTRGGRAEAFF TGTGCCAGCACCCGGGGGGGACGCGCTGAAGCTTTCTTT . TRBJ1-1 TRBV7-2 few
CASSPSRTSGSGTGELFF TGTGCCAGCAGCCCCAGTCGGACTAGCGGGAGTGGGACCGGGGAGCTGTTTTTT TRBD2 TRBJ2-2 TRBV11-1 many
CASSFDPIYNEQFF TGTGCCAGCAGCTTTGACCCTATCTACAATGAGCAGTTCTTC . TRBJ2-1 TRBV7-2 few
CASSYSLAGVRSYNEQFF TGTGCCAGCAGTTACTCGTTAGCGGGAGTACGCTCCTACAATGAGCAGTTCTTC TRBD2 TRBJ2-1 TRBV6-5 many